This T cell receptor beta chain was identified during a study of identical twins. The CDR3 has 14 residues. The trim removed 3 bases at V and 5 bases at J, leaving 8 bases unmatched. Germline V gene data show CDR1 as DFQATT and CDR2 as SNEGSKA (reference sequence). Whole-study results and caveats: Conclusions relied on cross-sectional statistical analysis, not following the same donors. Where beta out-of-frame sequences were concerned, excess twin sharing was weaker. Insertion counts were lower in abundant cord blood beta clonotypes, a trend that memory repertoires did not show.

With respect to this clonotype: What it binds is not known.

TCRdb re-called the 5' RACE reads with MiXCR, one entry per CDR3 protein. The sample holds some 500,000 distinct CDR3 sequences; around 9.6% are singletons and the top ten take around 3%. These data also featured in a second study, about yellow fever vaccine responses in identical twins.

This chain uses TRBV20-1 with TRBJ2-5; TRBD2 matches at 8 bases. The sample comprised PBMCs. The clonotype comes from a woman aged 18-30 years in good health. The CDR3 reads CSASRSGGRETQYF. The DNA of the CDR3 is TGCAGTGCTAGTAGGAGCGGGGGCCGGGAGACCCAGTACTTC.